Listed here are 2 T cell receptor beta chains from one sample, sequenced in a study of T cell responses to AZD1222 COVID-19 vaccine. The repertoire was sequenced with immunoSEQ multiplex PCR; TCRdb's copy has only in-frame clones and lacks some. The top ten hold roughly 15% of the sample, which has 95,000 to 100,000 clones, roughly 90% seen once. Sequences were derived from peripheral blood, sampled 28 days after the second AZD1222 dose. These receptors came from an adult who received the AZD1222 COVID-19 vaccine.

The V call is TRBV6-2 or TRBV6-3, the J call TRBJ2-5; D remains unclear. Trimming took 2 bases from V and 3 from J, leaving 4 bases between them. Germline V gene sequence: CDR1 MNHEY, CDR2 SVGEGT. The CDR3 runs 12 residues. CDR3 region: CASSYREETQYF. The DNA for the CDR3 is TGTGCCAGCAGTTACCGAGAAGAGACCCAGTACTTC.

The chain has TRBV12-5 and TRBJ1-1, with D unresolved. Trimming pared 3 bases from V and 1 base from J, leaving 12 bases between. CDR1 and CDR2 from the germline V gene are LGHNT and FRNRAP. The CDR3 has 15 residues. The CDR3, as DNA: TGTGCTAGTGGTTTATATGGGGAGGAGAACACTGAAGCTTTCTTT. This encodes CASGLYGEENTEAFF.